These 23 T cell receptor beta chains came from one sample sequenced in a study of response to subunit inactivated influenza vaccine. A single record per CDR3 protein comes from TCRdb applying MiXCR to the RT-PCR reads. This sample has approximately 730,000 distinct CDR3 sequences, with 11% to 15% found just once. Sequenced here: PBMCs from blood, sampled roughly 15 days before vaccination. The receptor source for this set is a man aged 45 to 65 who received an inactivated influenza vaccine.

This sequence joins TRBV23-1 and TRBJ2-4, with 7 bases identical to TRBD2. TRBV23-1 is given ORF status, its function remaining uncertain. After removal of 4 bases from V and 6 bases from J, the junction contained 9 bases not matched to a gene. The CDR3 runs 15 residues. Written as DNA, the CDR3 is TGCGCCAGCAGTCCTAGACGGCTAGCGGTAAACATTCAGTACTTC. Its translation is CASSPRRLAVNIQYF.

The chain joins TRBV6-1 to TRBJ2-7, with TRBD2 matching over 11 bases. J gave up 4 bases and V 6 bases, and 5 bases lay outside the gene matches. This CDR3 comprises 14 residues. CDR1 and CDR2 from the germline V gene are MNHNS and SASEGT. The CDR3 DNA follows: TGTGCCAGCAGCCGTAGCGGGGGGGCTTACGAGCAGTACTTC. It encodes CASSRSGGAYEQYF.

This clonotype occurred a few times. This chain uses TRBV7-6 with TRBJ2-3; D gene unclear. This CDR3 spans 15 amino acids. Germline CDR1 is SGHVS and CDR2 is FNYEAQ. V was clipped by 1 base and J by 0 bases, with 8 bases between them. The chain's CDR3 is CASSLVVTSTDTQYF. CDR3 DNA: TGTGCCAGCAGCTTAGTTGTTACTAGCACAGATACGCAGTATTTT.

This clonotype was found a few times. The V and J genes are TRBV12-3 or TRBV12-4 and TRBJ2-1; no clear D gene. Trimming cost V 7 bases and J 10 bases, with 20 bases left between them. The CDR3 is 14 residues long. The CDR3 DNA reads as TGTGCCAGCAACTTAGATGGATCGTTGGGGGAGCAGTTCTTC. It is translated as CASNLDGSLGEQFF.

This clonotype was recorded once. In nucleotides, the CDR3 is TGTGCCACCGCCCCGGGGATGGCCTACGAGCAGTACTTC. Translating gives CATAPGMAYEQYF. The genes are TRBV15 and TRBJ2-7; a weak D match, TRBD2 (5 bases). The ends were cut back, 8 bases at V and 2 bases at J, with 13 bases in the middle. The CDR3 length is 13 residues. CDR1 and CDR2 from the germline V gene are LNHNV and YYDKDF (reference sequence).

This clonotype was seen at least ten times. The V call is TRBV12-3 or TRBV12-4, the J call TRBJ2-1, with D uncertain. V lost 5 bases and J lost 7, with 12 bases in between. This CDR3 contains 13 residues. In DNA, the CDR3 is TGTGCCAGCAGTGCTCACCTCCGGAATGAGCAGTTCTTC. Translating gives CASSAHLRNEQFF.

V and J are TRBV4-1 and TRBJ2-5; TRBD2 matches 15 bases. The CDR3 consists of 19 residues. Germline-derived CDR1 and CDR2 are MGHRA and YSYEKL. V was clipped by 4 bases and J by 1 base; unmatched bases: 10. The CDR3 region is CASSPGLAGGYALQETQYF. DNA for the CDR3: TGCGCCAGCAGCCCTGGACTAGCGGGGGGGTATGCCCTCCAAGAGACCCAGTACTTC.

The V call is TRBV4-3, the J call TRBJ2-5; D might be TRBD1 (5 bases). From germline, CDR1 is LGHNA and CDR2 YSLEER. The V and J ends lost 2 bases and 2 bases respectively, with 21 bases between them. This CDR3 has 18 amino acids. CDR3 DNA sequence: TGCGCCAGCAGCCAATACCCTTGGGGCCAGAGGCAGCAAGAGACCCAGTACTTC. Translated: CASSQYPWGQRQQETQYF.

V usage is TRBV27 and J usage is TRBJ1-5, with unresolved D. CDR3 size: 12 residues. Germline V gene sequence: CDR1 MNHEY, CDR2 SMNVEV (reference sequence). The V and J ends lost 11 bases and 3 bases respectively, with 11 bases between them. CDR3 DNA: TGTGCCGCCAGAGCCCTCAATCAGCCCCAGCATTTT. As protein: CAARALNQPQHF.

This clonotype was picked up many times. The genes are TRBV12-3 or TRBV12-4 and TRBJ2-7, with TRBD2 matching 10 bases. V shed 1 base and J 3 bases; nucleotides not matched to a gene: 9. CDR3 length: 17 residues. The CDR3: CASSLGPLAGSSYEQYF. CDR3 bases: TGTGCCAGCAGTTTAGGCCCACTAGCGGGAAGTAGCTACGAGCAGTACTTC.

This clonotype was observed a few times. The chain has TRBV12-3 or TRBV12-4 and TRBJ2-2; D remains ambiguous. Trimming took off 6 bases at V and 5 bases at J, with 10 bases between the two ends. The CDR3 spans 13 residues. The DNA for the CDR3 is TGTGCCAGCAGCCTACGGATAACCGGGGAGCTGTTTTTT. This translates into CASSLRITGELFF.

This clonotype was counted only a few times. One end of the junction does not line up with germline, which may come from a read error. The rearrangement joins TRBV20-1 to TRBJ2-1, with 10 bases fitting TRBD2. The CDR3 length is 15 residues. Germline lookup yields CDR1 DFQATT and CDR2 SNEGSKA (reference sequence). The DNA for the CDR3 is TGCTGTGCTAGAGATCTAGCGGGAGTTTATCCTGAGCAGTTCTTC. It translates to CCARDLAGVYPEQFF.

This clonotype was observed many times. The chain recombines TRBV12-3 or TRBV12-4 with TRBJ1-2; a possible D gene is TRBD1 (5 bases). V lost 3 bases, J lost 3 bases, and 11 bases lay in between. The CDR3 runs to 14 residues. Written as DNA, the CDR3 is TGTGCCAGCAGTTTGGCCGGGGGGGACTATGGCTACACCTTC. Its translation is CASSLAGGDYGYTF.

The gene calls are TRBV7-8 and TRBJ2-6; 13 bases align to TRBD2. V trimming: 5 bases; J trimming: 1 base; junction bases outside the gene matches: 11. The CDR3 length is 20 residues. The germline V gene encodes CDR1 SGHVS and CDR2 FQNEAQ. CDR3 in DNA: TGTGCCAGCAGCCTGACTCGGACTAGCGGGGGAGGGTCTGGGGCCAACGTCCTGACTTTC. It is translated as CASSLTRTSGGGSGANVLTF.

The rearrangement links TRBV10-3 to TRBJ2-3; TRBD2 is a possible D gene (5 bases). The germline V and J ends were trimmed by 10 bases and 2 bases, with 19 bases remaining between them. Germline lookup yields CDR1 ENHRY and CDR2 SYGVKD. CDR3 length: 15 residues. In DNA, the CDR3 is TGTGCCACCACGCCCCGTGGCGGACTCACAGATACGCAGTATTTT. Protein sequence: CATTPRGGLTDTQYF.

The chain joins TRBV4-1 to TRBJ1-2; D is perhaps TRBD1 (6 bases). Trimming removed 2 bases from V and 8 bases from J, with 18 bases in between. The CDR3 has 15 residues. Looked up from germline, CDR1 is MGHRA and CDR2 is YSYEKL. The CDR3 DNA follows: TGCGCCAGCAGCCAATTATTAGACGGGGGCTCAGGCTACACCTTC. Its translation is CASSQLLDGGSGYTF.

The V gene is TRBV7-2, the J gene TRBJ2-1, with 10 bases that match TRBD2. V was clipped by 9 bases and J by 4 bases; unmatched bases: 6. Germline loops: CDR1 SGHTA, CDR2 FQGNSA. There are 14 residues in the CDR3. The CDR3 protein is CASRLAGVYNEQFF. CDR3 in DNA: TGTGCCAGTCGCCTAGCGGGAGTTTACAATGAGCAGTTCTTC.

This clonotype was counted only a few times. The chain carries TRBV11-2 and TRBJ2-7; D gene uncertain. Trimming removed 5 bases from V and 0 bases from J, with 14 bases in between. There are 15 residues in the CDR3. The germline CDR1 and CDR2 sequences are SGHAT and FQNNGV. The CDR3, as DNA: TGTGCCAGCAGCCCTCAAGGATTTAGCTCCTACGAGCAGTACTTC. Its translation is CASSPQGFSSYEQYF.

There are many counts of this clonotype. The V and J genes are TRBV7-9 and TRBJ2-2; perhaps TRBD1 as D (6 bases). Germline CDR1 is SEHNR and CDR2 is FQNEAQ (reference sequence). This CDR3 is built from 13 residues. V was trimmed by 6 bases and J by 15 bases, leaving 20 bases between them. The DNA for the CDR3 is TGTGCCAGCAGTTCCGATGTTGGGGGCAAGGTGTTTTTT. Encoded protein: CASSSDVGGKVFF.

The rearrangement uses TRBV6-1 and TRBJ2-7; D is possibly TRBD1 (5 bases). The CDR3 sequence is 17 residues long. Trimming removed 1 base at V and 3 bases at J, with 19 bases between. The germline CDR1 and CDR2 sequences are MNHNS and SASEGT. The DNA of the CDR3 is TGTGCCAGCAGTGAAGGCCTCTCTTTAAAGGGGCACTACGAGCAGTACTTC. It is translated as CASSEGLSLKGHYEQYF.

The chain carries TRBV10-2 and TRBJ1-4, with D unresolved. V was pared by 4 bases and J by 0 bases, with 12 bases between. The germline V gene has CDR1 WSHSY and CDR2 SAAADI. The CDR3 runs to 16 residues. The CDR3 loop reads CASSVMAHATNEKLFF. CDR3 nucleotide sequence: TGCGCCAGCAGTGTGATGGCGCATGCAACTAATGAAAAACTGTTTTTT.

This clonotype was picked up a small number of times. V is TRBV5-1 and J is TRBJ2-3; no clear D gene. Trimming removed 4 bases at V and 2 bases at J, with 14 bases between. CDR1 is SGHRS and CDR2 is YFSETQ in the germline V gene. This CDR3 is built from 15 residues. This CDR3 reads CASSPDGLLTDTQYF. CDR3 nucleotides: TGCGCCAGCAGCCCGGACGGATTACTCACAGATACGCAGTATTTT.

J is TRBJ2-7 and V is TRBV30, with D hard to call. The CDR3 consists of 12 residues. Trimming pared 3 bases from V and 5 bases from J, leaving 11 bases between. The germline CDR1 and CDR2 sequences are GTSNPN and SVGIG (reference sequence). The CDR3 DNA reads as TGTGCCTGGAGCCCTTCGGGCGACGAGCAGTACTTC. This sequence encodes CAWSPSGDEQYF.